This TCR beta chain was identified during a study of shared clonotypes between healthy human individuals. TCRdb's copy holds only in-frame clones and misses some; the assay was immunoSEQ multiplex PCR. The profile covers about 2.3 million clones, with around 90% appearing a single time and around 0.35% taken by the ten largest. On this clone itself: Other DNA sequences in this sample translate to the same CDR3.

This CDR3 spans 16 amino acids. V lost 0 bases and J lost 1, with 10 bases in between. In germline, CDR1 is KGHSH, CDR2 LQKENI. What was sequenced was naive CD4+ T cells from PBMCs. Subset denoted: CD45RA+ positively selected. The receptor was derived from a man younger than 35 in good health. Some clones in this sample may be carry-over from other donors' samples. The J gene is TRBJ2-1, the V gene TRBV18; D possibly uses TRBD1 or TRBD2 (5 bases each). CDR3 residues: CASSPPSGASYNEQFF. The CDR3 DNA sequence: TGTGCCAGCTCACCACCGTCCGGGGCTTCCTACAATGAGCAGTTCTTC.